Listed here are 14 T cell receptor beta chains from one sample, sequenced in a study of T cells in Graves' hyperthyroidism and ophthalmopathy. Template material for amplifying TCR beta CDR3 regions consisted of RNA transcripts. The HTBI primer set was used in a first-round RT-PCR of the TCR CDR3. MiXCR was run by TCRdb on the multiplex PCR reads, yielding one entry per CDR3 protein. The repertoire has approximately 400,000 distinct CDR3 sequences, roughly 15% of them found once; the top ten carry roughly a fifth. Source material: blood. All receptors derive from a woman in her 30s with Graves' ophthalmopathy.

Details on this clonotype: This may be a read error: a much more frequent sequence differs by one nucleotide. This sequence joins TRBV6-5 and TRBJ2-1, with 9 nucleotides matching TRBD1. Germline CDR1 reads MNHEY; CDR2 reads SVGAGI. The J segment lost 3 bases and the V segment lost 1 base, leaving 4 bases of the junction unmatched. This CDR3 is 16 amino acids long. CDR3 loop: CASSYWGQGGYNEQFF. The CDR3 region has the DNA TGTGCCAGCAGTTACTGGGGACAGGGAGGCTACAATGAGCAGTTCTTC.

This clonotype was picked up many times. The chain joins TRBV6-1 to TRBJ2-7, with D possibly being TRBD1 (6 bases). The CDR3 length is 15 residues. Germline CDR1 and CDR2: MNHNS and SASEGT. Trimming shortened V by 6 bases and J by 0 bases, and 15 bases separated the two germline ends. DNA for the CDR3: TGTGCCAGCAGACCCTGGGGGCAGGTCTCCTACGAGCAGTACTTC. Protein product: CASRPWGQVSYEQYF.

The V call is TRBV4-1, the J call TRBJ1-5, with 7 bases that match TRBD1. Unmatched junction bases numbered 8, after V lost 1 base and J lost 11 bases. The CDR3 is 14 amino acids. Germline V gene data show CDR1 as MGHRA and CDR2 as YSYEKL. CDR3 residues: CASSQALRGTAQHF. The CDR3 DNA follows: TGCGCCAGCAGCCAAGCCCTTCGGGGGACAGCCCAGCATTTT.

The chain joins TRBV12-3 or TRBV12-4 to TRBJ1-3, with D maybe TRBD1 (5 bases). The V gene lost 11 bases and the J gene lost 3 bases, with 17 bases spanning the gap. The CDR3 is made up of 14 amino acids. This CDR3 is CACSRVGSGNTIYF. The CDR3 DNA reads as TGTGCCTGTAGCAGGGTAGGGAGTGGAAACACCATATATTTT.

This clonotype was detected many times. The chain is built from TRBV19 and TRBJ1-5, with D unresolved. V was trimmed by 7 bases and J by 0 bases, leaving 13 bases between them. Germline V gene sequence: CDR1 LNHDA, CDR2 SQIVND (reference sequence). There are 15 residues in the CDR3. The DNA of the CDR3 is TGTGCCAGTATCTACAGTGCCCTTAGCAATCAGCCCCAGCATTTT. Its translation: CASIYSALSNQPQHF.

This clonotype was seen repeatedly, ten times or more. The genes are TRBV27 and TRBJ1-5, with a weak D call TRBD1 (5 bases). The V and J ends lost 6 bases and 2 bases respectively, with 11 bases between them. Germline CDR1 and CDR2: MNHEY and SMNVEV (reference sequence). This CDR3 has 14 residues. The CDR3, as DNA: TGTGCCAGCAGGGGTAGACAGCGCAATCAGCCCCAGCATTTT. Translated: CASRGRQRNQPQHF.

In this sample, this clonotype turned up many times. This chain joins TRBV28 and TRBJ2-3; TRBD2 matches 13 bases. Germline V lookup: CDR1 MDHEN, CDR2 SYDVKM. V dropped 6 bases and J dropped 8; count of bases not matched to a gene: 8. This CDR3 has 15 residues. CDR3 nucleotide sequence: TGTGCCAGCAGCCAACTAGCGGGGGGGCAAGGTACGCAGTATTTT. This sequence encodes CASSQLAGGQGTQYF.

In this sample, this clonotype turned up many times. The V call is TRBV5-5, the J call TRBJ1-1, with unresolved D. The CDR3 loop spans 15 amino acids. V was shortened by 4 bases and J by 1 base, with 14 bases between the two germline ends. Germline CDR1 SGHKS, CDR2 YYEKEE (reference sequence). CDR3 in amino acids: CASSLLATENTEAFF. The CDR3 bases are TGTGCCAGCAGCCTTCTCGCTACAGAGAACACTGAAGCTTTCTTT. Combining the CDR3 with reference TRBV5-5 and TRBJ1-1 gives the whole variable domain DAGVTQSPTHLIKTRGQQVTLRCSPISGHKSVSWYQQVLGQGPQFIFQYYEKEERGRGNFPDRFSARQFPNYSSELNVNALLLGDSALYLCASSLLATENTEAFFGQGTRLTVV.

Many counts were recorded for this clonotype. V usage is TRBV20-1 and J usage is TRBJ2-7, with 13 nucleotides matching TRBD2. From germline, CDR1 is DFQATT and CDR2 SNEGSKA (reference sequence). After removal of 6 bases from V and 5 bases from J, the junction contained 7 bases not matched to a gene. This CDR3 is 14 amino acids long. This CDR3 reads CSAPTSGGANEQYF. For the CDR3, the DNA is TGCAGTGCCCCAACTAGCGGGGGGGCGAACGAGCAGTACTTC.

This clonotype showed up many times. The CDR3 here is CASSLVQGEETQYF. CDR3 bases: TGCGCCAGCAGCTTGGTCCAGGGGGAAGAGACCCAGTACTTC. This chain connects TRBV5-1 to TRBJ2-5, with TRBD1 identical over 7 bases. CDR1 SGHRS and CDR2 YFSETQ come from the germline V gene. This CDR3 is built from 14 residues. V trimming: 0 bases; J trimming: 3 bases; junction bases outside the gene matches: 2.

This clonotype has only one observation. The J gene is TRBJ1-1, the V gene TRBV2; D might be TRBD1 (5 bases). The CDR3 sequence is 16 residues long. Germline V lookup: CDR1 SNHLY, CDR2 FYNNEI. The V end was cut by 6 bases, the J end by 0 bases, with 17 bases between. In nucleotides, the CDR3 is TGTGCCAGCAGCGGGAGCCCGGGACGGATGAACACTGAAGCTTTCTTT. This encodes CASSGSPGRMNTEAFF.

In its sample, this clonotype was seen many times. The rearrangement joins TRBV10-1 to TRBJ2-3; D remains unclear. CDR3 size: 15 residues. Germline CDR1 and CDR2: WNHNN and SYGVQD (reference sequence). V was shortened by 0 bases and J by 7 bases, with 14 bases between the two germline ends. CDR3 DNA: TGCGCCAGCAGTGAGTCGAGGCCCCCGCGCAATACGCAGTATTTT. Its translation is CASSESRPPRNTQYF.

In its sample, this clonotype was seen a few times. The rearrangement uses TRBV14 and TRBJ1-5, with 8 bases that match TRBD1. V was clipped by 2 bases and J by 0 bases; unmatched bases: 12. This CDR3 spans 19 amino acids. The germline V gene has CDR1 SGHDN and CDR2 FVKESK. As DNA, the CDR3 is TGTGCCAGCAGCCAAACCAGGGGGCTAGAGGGGGATAGCAATCAGCCCCAGCATTTT. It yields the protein CASSQTRGLEGDSNQPQHF.

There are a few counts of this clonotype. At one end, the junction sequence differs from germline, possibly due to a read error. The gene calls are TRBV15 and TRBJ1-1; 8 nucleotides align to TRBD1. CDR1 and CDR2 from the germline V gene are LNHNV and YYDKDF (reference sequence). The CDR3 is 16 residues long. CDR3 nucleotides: TGTGCCACCAGCAGAGAACAGAGGACAGGGAACGCTGAAGCTTTCTTT. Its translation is CATSREQRTGNAEAFF. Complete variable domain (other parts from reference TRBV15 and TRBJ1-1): DAMVIQNPRYQVTQFGKPVTLSCSQTLNHNVMYWYQQKSSQAPKLLFHYYDKDFNNEADTPDNFQSRRPNTSFCFLDIRSPGLGDTAMYLCATSREQRTGNAEAFFGQGTRLTVV.